These 26 T cell receptor beta chains came from one sample sequenced in a study of response to subunit inactivated influenza vaccine. From the RT-PCR reads, TCRdb called clonotypes with MiXCR, one entry per CDR3 protein. Found here are about 300,000 distinct CDR3 sequences, just over 20% of them singletons; the top ten hold about a tenth. This sample comprised PBMCs from blood, obtained 21 months after vaccination. The origin of the receptors is a man between 50 and 70 years old who received an inactivated influenza vaccine.

This chain joins TRBV20-1 and TRBJ1-1, with 7 nucleotides matching TRBD1. Trimming at V came to 1 base and at J to 0 bases, leaving 5 bases not matched to a gene. This CDR3 region has 15 residues. CDR1 DFQATT and CDR2 SNEGSKA come from the germline V gene (reference sequence). CDR3 in DNA: TGCAGTGCTAGAGGACAGGGTGCAATGAACACTGAAGCTTTCTTT. It is translated as CSARGQGAMNTEAFF.

This clonotype was counted at least ten times. J is TRBJ2-7 and V is TRBV5-1, with D hard to call. This CDR3 is 11 amino acids long. Trimming pared 5 bases from V and 7 bases from J, leaving 10 bases between. Per germline, CDR1 SGHRS and CDR2 YFSETQ. CDR3 nucleotides: TGCGCCAGCAGACAAGGACGGGAGCAGTACTTC. It specifies CASRQGREQYF.

This clonotype was picked up a small number of times. This chain connects TRBV3-1 to TRBJ2-1; the D is unclear. The CDR3 is made up of 13 amino acids. The ends were cut back, 1 base at V and 8 bases at J, with 9 bases in the middle. The germline CDR1 and CDR2 sequences are LGHDT and YNNKEL (reference sequence). In DNA, the CDR3 is TGTGCCAGCAGCCAAGTCTCGGTTCATGAGCAGTTCTTC. It yields the protein CASSQVSVHEQFF.

This clonotype appeared many times. The rearrangement uses TRBV25-1 and TRBJ1-6; the D is unclear. The V and J ends lost 0 bases and 8 bases respectively, with 14 bases between them. This CDR3 spans 16 amino acids. Germline V lookup: CDR1 MGHDK, CDR2 SYGVNS. The CDR3 DNA sequence: TGTGCCAGCAGTGAATATGTACGGGCAGGATATTCACCCCTCCACTTT. Translated, it gives CASSEYVRAGYSPLHF.

This chain uses TRBV7-8 with TRBJ2-2, with TRBD1 matching over 10 bases. In germline, CDR1 is SGHVS, CDR2 FQNEAQ. This CDR3 has 17 amino acids. With 5 bases clipped from V and 5 bases from J, the junction kept 11 bases outside the gene matches. CDR3 protein: CASSRSSGTGATGELFF. The DNA of the CDR3 is TGTGCCAGCAGCCGTTCTTCCGGGACAGGGGCGACCGGGGAGCTGTTTTTT.

The rearrangement uses TRBV19 and TRBJ1-1; TRBD1 aligns across 11 bases. In germline, CDR1 is LNHDA, CDR2 SQIVND (reference sequence). The length of the CDR3 is 16 residues. The ends lost 2 bases at V and 4 bases at J; junction bases unmatched: 6. CDR3 loop: CASSIRTGGAGTEAFF. CDR3 sequence (DNA): TGTGCCAGTAGTATAAGGACAGGGGGCGCGGGCACTGAAGCTTTCTTT.

The chain has TRBV5-1 and TRBJ2-5; D call uncertain. V lost 1 base to trimming and J lost 5 bases, with 12 bases between them. In germline, CDR1 is SGHRS, CDR2 YFSETQ. CDR3 length: 14 amino acids. CDR3 DNA: TGCGCCAGCAGCTTGAGACCGGGTGGGGAGACCCAGTACTTC. This sequence encodes CASSLRPGGETQYF.

The rearrangement joins TRBV7-2 to TRBJ1-1; 7 bases line up with TRBD1. Germline V gene sequence: CDR1 SGHTA, CDR2 FQGNSA. V shed 4 bases, J shed 4 bases, and the junction held 6 bases outside the gene matches. CDR3 length: 14 residues. Here the CDR3 reads CASSSLTGPTEAFF. Written as DNA, the CDR3 is TGTGCCAGCAGCTCCTTGACAGGGCCCACTGAAGCTTTCTTT. The entire variable domain, with the rest obtained from reference TRBV7-2 and TRBJ1-1, is as follows: GAGVSQSPSNKVTEKGKDVELRCDPISGHTALYWYRQSLGQGLEFLIYFQGNSAPDKSGLPSDRFSAERTGGSVSTLTIQRTQQEDSAVYLCASSSLTGPTEAFFGQGTRLTVV.

This clonotype was observed at least ten times. This chain joins TRBV6-5 and TRBJ1-1; the match to TRBD1 covers 8 bases. CDR1 and CDR2 (germline): MNHEY, SVGAGI. V was pared by 4 bases and J by 2 bases, with 6 bases of the junction left unmatched. CDR3 length: 15 residues. Written as DNA, the CDR3 is TGTGCCAGCAGTTTCCTTGGACAGGGAAACACTGAAGCTTTCTTT. It translates to CASSFLGQGNTEAFF.

This chain connects TRBV12-3 or TRBV12-4 to TRBJ2-2, with TRBD2 identical over 8 bases. The V and J ends lost 2 bases and 7 bases, in that order; junction bases with no gene match: 3. The CDR3 has 14 amino acids. The CDR3 sequence is CASSLSGSGGELFF. The CDR3, as DNA: TGTGCCAGCAGTTTAAGCGGGAGTGGCGGGGAGCTGTTTTTT.

V and J are TRBV12-3 or TRBV12-4 and TRBJ1-4; D ambiguous. Between the trimmed V and J ends, which lost 3 bases and 2 bases, there was a span of 7 bases. The CDR3 totals 14 residues. The CDR3 region has the DNA TGTGCCAGCAGTTTGTCGGGGACTAATGAAAAACTGTTTTTT. Amino acid sequence: CASSLSGTNEKLFF.

The table lists this clonotype with a few counts. The junction departs from the called germline gene at one end, perhaps through a read error. The genes are TRBV6-2 or TRBV6-3 and TRBJ1-2, with 9 bases identical to TRBD1. There are 15 residues in the CDR3. Per germline, CDR1 MNHEY and CDR2 SVGEGT. CDR3: CASLLSGTGGGGLAF. CDR3 nucleotide sequence: TGTGCCAGCCTTTTATCCGGAACAGGGGGCGGTGGACTCGCCTTC.

Points on this clonotype: Possible read error: a much larger clone is one base away. V gene TRBV6-5 combines with J gene TRBJ1-6; D is ambiguous. The germline CDR1 and CDR2 sequences are MNHEY and SVGAGI. The CDR3 length is 15 residues. CDR3 protein: CASSYSNGEGSALHF. The CDR3, as DNA: TGTGCCAGCAGTTACTCGAACGGCGAGGGTTCAGCCCTCCACTTT.

This clonotype was detected a few times. This rearrangement joins TRBV5-1 to TRBJ1-3; no clear D. The CDR3 is 15 residues long. In germline, CDR1 is SGHRS, CDR2 YFSETQ. V lost 0 bases, J lost 0 bases, and 7 bases lay in between. CDR3 amino acids: CASSLGSDSGNTIYF. CDR3 nucleotide sequence: TGCGCCAGCAGCTTGGGTAGCGACTCTGGAAACACCATATATTTT.

The chain carries TRBV19 and TRBJ1-5; D perhaps matches TRBD1 (5 bases). Trimming pared 5 bases from V and 7 bases from J, leaving 12 bases between. The CDR3 spans 13 residues. Per the germline V gene, CDR1 is LNHDA and CDR2 is SQIVND (reference sequence). This CDR3 is CASSVGRGQPQHF. The CDR3 DNA reads TGTGCCAGTAGTGTGGGAAGGGGCCAGCCCCAGCATTTT.

This clonotype was counted once. The CDR3 spells CASSESRGATDTQYF. Here the CDR3 DNA reads TGTGCCAGCAGCGAATCCAGGGGGGCTACAGATACGCAGTATTTT. This chain uses TRBV6-4 with TRBJ2-3; D perhaps matches TRBD1 (7 bases). CDR3 length: 15 residues. CDR1 is MRHNA and CDR2 is SNTAGT in the germline V gene. Trimming stripped 6 bases from V and 3 bases from J, with 16 bases between.

This clonotype appeared a few times. V gene TRBV20-1 combines with J gene TRBJ2-1, with D possibly matching TRBD1 (6 bases). There are 15 residues in the CDR3. Trimming removed 4 bases from V and 0 bases from J, with 13 bases in between. CDR1 and CDR2 (germline): DFQATT, SNEGSKA (reference sequence). DNA of the CDR3: TGCAGTGCTAAACAGGGAGAAAGCTCCTACAATGAGCAGTTCTTC. This sequence encodes CSAKQGESSYNEQFF.

The V gene is TRBV10-3, the J gene TRBJ2-6; D is ambiguous. This CDR3 is built from 21 residues. CDR1 ENHRY and CDR2 SYGVKD come from the germline V gene. Trimming took off 4 bases at V and 0 bases at J, with 25 bases between the two ends. CDR3 coding DNA: TGTGCCATCAGTGCACATAAAGTGGGGTTTCCCCCTTCCTCTGGGGCCAACGTCCTGACTTTC. Encoded protein: CAISAHKVGFPPSSGANVLTF.

V and J are TRBV20-1 and TRBJ2-3, with a possible D match to TRBD2 (5 bases). V dropped 2 bases and J dropped 6 bases, with 12 bases sitting between them. Germline CDR1 DFQATT, CDR2 SNEGSKA (reference sequence). The CDR3 loop spans 13 amino acids. The DNA of the CDR3 is TGCAGTGCTAGACCCTTCAGGAGGGATACGCAGTATTTT. Translation: CSARPFRRDTQYF.

This clonotype was counted between two and nine times. The chain recombines TRBV28 with TRBJ1-1; D might be TRBD1 (5 bases). The germline V gene has CDR1 MDHEN and CDR2 SYDVKM. V was pared by 6 bases and J by 7 bases, with 12 bases between. The CDR3 has 12 amino acids. CDR3 coding DNA: TGTGCCAGCAGCCTGCCGAGGGGTGAAGCTTTCTTT. This translates into CASSLPRGEAFF.

The CDR3 DNA reads TGTGCCAGCAGCTTACAGATATTGAACACTGAAGCTTTCTTT. It encodes CASSLQILNTEAFF. This chain links TRBV7-9 with TRBJ1-1; D is unclear. There are 14 residues in the CDR3. Germline assignment: CDR1 SEHNR and CDR2 FQNEAQ (reference sequence). V shed 2 bases and J shed 0 bases, with 7 bases lying between them.

There are a few counts of this clonotype. J is TRBJ2-1 and V is TRBV5-1; no definite D call. Trimming cost V 1 base and J 5 bases, with 4 bases left between them. Germline values: CDR1 SGHRS, CDR2 YFSETQ. The CDR3 is 12 amino acids. The CDR3 sequence is CASSLPHNEQFF. CDR3 nucleotide sequence: TGCGCCAGCAGCTTGCCCCACAATGAGCAGTTCTTC.

The chain employs TRBV13 and TRBJ2-7; 8 bases align to TRBD1. Germline V gene data show CDR1 as PRHDT and CDR2 as FYEKMQ (reference sequence). This CDR3 comprises 13 residues. The ends lost 0 bases at V and 6 bases at J; junction bases unmatched: 1. The CDR3 DNA reads TGTGCCAGCAGCTTAGGGGACAGGGTCGAGCAGTACTTC. Protein sequence: CASSLGDRVEQYF.

This clonotype came up a few times. The V call is TRBV12-3 or TRBV12-4, the J call TRBJ2-2; either TRBD1 or TRBD2 may fit D (5 bases each). Trimming took off 1 base at V and 6 bases at J, with 12 bases between the two ends. There are 15 residues in the CDR3. This CDR3 is CASSLGAGSAGELFF. CDR3 DNA: TGTGCCAGCAGTTTAGGGGCAGGGAGCGCCGGGGAGCTGTTTTTT.

This clonotype was observed a handful of times. The chain joins TRBV10-3 to TRBJ1-1; D perhaps matches TRBD1 (5 bases). This CDR3 comprises 14 residues. V dropped 0 bases and J dropped 5 bases, with 10 bases sitting between them. The germline CDR1 and CDR2 sequences are ENHRY and SYGVKD. CDR3 sequence: CAISESGGVTEAFF. In nucleotides, the CDR3 is TGTGCCATCAGTGAGTCTGGGGGGGTTACTGAAGCTTTCTTT.

V is TRBV28 and J is TRBJ2-1; TRBD2 is a possible D gene (6 bases). Germline values: CDR1 MDHEN, CDR2 SYDVKM. The CDR3 loop spans 14 amino acids. The V and J ends lost 6 bases and 5 bases respectively, with 14 bases between them. CDR3 nucleotide sequence: TGTGCCAGCAGCCCTGTCGGGGGAAACAATGAGCAGTTCTTC. Translation gives CASSPVGGNNEQFF.